This T cell receptor beta chain came from a study of memory CD8 T cells in hepatitis C reinfection (dated by TCRdb to 2015 to 2018). Describing the broader study: Three donors spontaneously resolved two consecutive HCV infections, while two donors cleared a primary infection but became chronically infected after reinfection. An HCV reinfection was defined as a positive HCV RNA test that came after two negative tests taken at least 60 days apart. Late or post reinfection samples were obtained 12 to 24 weeks after detection of reinfection. The TCR beta repertoire of virus-specific CD8 T cells was tracked longitudinally in about 5 donors across an HCV reinfection episode. Five or six reinfection cases with stored pre-reinfection samples were identified between the late 2000s and the early 2010s. In the reinfection study, participants who had previously resolved an HCV infection were followed up every 3 months. What the study reported, not specific to this receptor: Because only a few donors were included, definitive conclusions about public clonotypes linked to secondary clearance were beyond the reach of the study.

For this clone: Its antigen has not been determined. The input lacks base qualities; no much larger clone sits a single base away.

The library was generated by the immunoSEQ multiplex PCR assay. Genomic DNA was extracted from sorted cells, and the TCR beta V, D and J regions were sequenced by Adaptive Biotechnologies' automated high-throughput method. A two-step, bias-controlled multiplex PCR was used to amplify CDR3 regions. An Illumina instrument was used to sequence the amplified TCR beta libraries. In the source study's methods: The demultiplexed reads were processed to cut down on amplification and sequencing bias, and the IMGT database was used to assign CDR3 sequences to gene families. Repertoire data were analyzed with ImmunoSEQ software version 2.0. Out-of-frame sequences and sequences containing stop codons in the CDR3 were removed from the clonotype lists. Clonotypes with a frequency below 0.01% were excluded because such low-frequency clonotypes corresponded to less than one cell. Richness was computed as observed richness divided by input cell number, and evenness as Shannon entropy divided by log observed richness. Repertoire diversity and similarity between time points were quantified using Simpson diversity and Morisita-Horn overlap indices. Each clonotype was placed into one of four groups: dominant (>1%), sub-dominant (0.5-0.99%), low abundance (0.1-0.49%) or lowest abundance (<0.1%). For the germline index, total nucleotide additions were subtracted from total CDR3 length, and that difference was then divided by total CDR3 length. In its TCRdb copy, this immuneACCESS table keeps in-frame sequences only and misses some clones. Where compared with another copy, unresolved V genes explain less than half of these, and the others have no known cause. That table furnishes V, J and clone size, whereas the DNA furnished D and trimming. The sample table contains around 4,500 clones; only one count was recorded for 87% of them. The ten largest clones capture under 30% of the sample.

What the time point label conveys for this sample: late/post reinfection, 12 to 24 weeks after detection. Sorted cells were sequenced directly ex vivo, without in vitro expansion prior to TCR sequencing. The donors were people who inject drugs and were enrolled in Canada's Montreal Acute Hepatitis C Cohort Study (HEPCO). Total naive CD8 T cells, sorted as viable CD3+ CD8+ CD45RO-, came from a couple of donors at all three reinfection time points as controls. Before sorting, cryopreserved peripheral blood mononuclear cells were thawed, and CD8 T cells were purified from the thawed cells. CD8 T cells were enriched by negative selection with the MACS CD8+ T cell Isolation Kit. Cell sorting was done on a BD FACSAria II sorter with FACSDiva software, and data were analyzed with FlowJo. The cysteine opens and the phenylalanine closes a CDR3 of 15 amino acids. Of all the DNA, just the CDR3 is kept, 45 bases in frame from base 1.

The receptor was isolated from a man aged 45-65 years with hepatitis C virus infection. The chain joins TRBV12-2 to TRBJ1-4; the table gives TRBD1 as D, unverified against the DNA. TRBV12-2 is deemed a pseudogene. Source material: naive CD8+ T cells sorted from blood. Per the publication, the cell subset or site label means: total naive CD8+CD45RO- T cells. The DNA sequence is as follows: TGTGCAAGTCGCTCCAGGGACAGGCAGTATGAAAAACTGTTTTTT. This encodes CASRSRDRQYEKLFF.